Shown below are 18 T cell receptor beta chains from a single sample sequenced in a study of T cell clusters in autoimmune cytopenias. Roughly 38,000 genome equivalents of blood DNA were amplified for TRB. TRB was amplified by touch-down multiplex PCR, primer pools A and B combined. TCRdb re-called the multiplex PCR reads and shows each CDR3 protein once, DNA omitted. Its table records around 4,400 distinct CDR3 sequences. The source material was peripheral blood. The receptors stem from a human donor with an autoimmune cytopenia or autoimmune hepatitis (not recorded which).

This chain connects TRBV27 to TRBJ2-7. There are 15 residues in the CDR3. CDR1 is MNHEY, CDR2 SMNVEV, per germline (reference sequence). The CDR3: CASSFSRLALTEQYF.

Judged by frequency, this clonotype is medium-sized. The CDR3: CATSGRLAGGAGELFF. The chain employs TRBV15 and TRBJ2-2; the TRBD2 assignment by TCRdb is unverifiable without DNA. The CDR3 spans 16 residues. The germline V gene encodes CDR1 LNHNV and CDR2 YYDKDF (reference sequence).

The chain couples TRBV10-3 to TRBJ2-7; absent DNA, TCRdb's TRBD2 call cannot be checked. Germline-derived CDR1 and CDR2 are ENHRY and SYGVKD. The CDR3 is 14 residues long. The CDR3 region is CAISTSGRAREQYF.

The rearrangement joins TRBV5-1 to TRBJ2-1; TCRdb outputs TRBD2, but without DNA this stays unchecked. This CDR3 is built from 14 residues. The V gene's germline CDR1 is SGHRS and CDR2 YFSETQ. This CDR3 is CASSQTPGRDEQFF.

This chain connects TRBV6-5 to TRBJ2-1. The CDR3 sequence is 15 residues long. Germline V gives CDR1 MNHEY, CDR2 SVGAGI. CDR3 loop: CASILEPTSYNEQFF.

The gene calls are TRBV27 and TRBJ2-7; TCRdb outputs TRBD1, but without DNA this stays unchecked. Germline V gene lookup returns CDR1 MNHEY and CDR2 SMNVEV (reference sequence). The CDR3 runs 13 residues. CDR3 sequence: CASSRDRGGEQYF.

Its frequency marks this clonotype as large. This CDR3 is CSGTGTGGYEQYF. This chain connects TRBV29-1 to TRBJ2-7; TCRdb designates TRBD1, a call that cannot be tested without DNA. The germline V gene encodes CDR1 SQVTM and CDR2 ANQGSEA. This CDR3 contains 13 residues.

The rearrangement joins TRBV5-1 to TRBJ2-5. Germline CDR1 and CDR2: SGHRS and YFSETQ. This CDR3 region has 13 residues. The CDR3 reads CASSLVGQETQYF.

V gene TRBV5-4 combines with J gene TRBJ2-6. The V gene's germline CDR1 is SGHNT and CDR2 YYREEE (reference sequence). The CDR3 covers 13 residues. CDR3 protein: CASSFFGANVLTF.

The genes are TRBV18 and TRBJ2-7; the TRBD1 assignment by TCRdb is unverifiable without DNA. Per germline, CDR1 KGHSH and CDR2 LQKENI. CDR3 length: 14 amino acids. CDR3 loop: CASSQSRDSYEQYF.

This CDR3 reads CASRLTRVRNQPQHF. The chain combines TRBV19 with TRBJ1-5; no DNA is available, so the TRBD1 call from TCRdb remains unchecked. The CDR3 length is 15 residues. Germline assignment: CDR1 LNHDA and CDR2 SQIVND (reference sequence).

The chain carries TRBV19 and TRBJ2-2. CDR3 length: 13 residues. The germline gives CDR1 LNHDA, CDR2 SQIVND (reference sequence). The chain's CDR3 is CASSLGNTGELFF.

CDR3 protein: CASSESLGLVNEQFF. The rearrangement joins TRBV10-1 to TRBJ2-1. The CDR3 length is 15 residues. Germline CDR1 WNHNN, CDR2 SYGVQD (reference sequence).

The chain uses TRBV19 and TRBJ1-5; TCRdb calls TRBD1, which cannot be checked without DNA. This CDR3 has 15 residues. CDR1 is LNHDA and CDR2 is SQIVND in the germline V gene (reference sequence). This chain's CDR3 is CASSIGTGFVTPQHF.

This sequence joins TRBV6-5 and TRBJ2-1; no DNA is available, so the TRBD1 call from TCRdb remains unchecked. The CDR3 loop spans 15 amino acids. Germline lookup yields CDR1 MNHEY and CDR2 SVGAGI. CDR3 region: CASSPFGTPRDEQFF.

The chain has TRBV19 and TRBJ2-2; TCRdb's D call of TRBD1 is untestable without DNA. This CDR3 spans 14 amino acids. Germline-derived CDR1 and CDR2 are LNHDA and SQIVND (reference sequence). CDR3 protein: CASSIGGGFGELFF.

The gene calls are TRBV7-2 and TRBJ2-6; TCRdb lists TRBD1, though no DNA is available to test this call. Per germline, CDR1 SGHTA and CDR2 FQGNSA. The CDR3 is made up of 16 amino acids. CDR3 loop: CASSSRTGVGANVLTF.

This chain joins TRBV11-1 and TRBJ2-7; TCRdb proposes TRBD1, but this gene call is untestable without DNA. Germline V gene lookup returns CDR1 SGHAT and CDR2 FQDESV (reference sequence). The CDR3 is 14 amino acids. The CDR3 spells CASSSSGNFGEQYF.